This section outlines one T cell receptor beta chain sequence together with its context. These data come from a study of blood T cell repertoires in COVID-19. Study overall: The origin of the acute and convalescent COVID-19 samples was the United States, Italy and Spain. PBMCs, B-cell-depleted T cells, or T cells provided the cDNA or gDNA that made up the material.

Per the authors' pipeline: How many nucleated cells were present was estimated from reference gene primer amplification. Method: immunoSEQ multiplex PCR; TCRdb's copy keeps in-frame clones and lacks some. The V and J calls and clone size are taken from that table; D and trimming were inferred from the DNA. The sample has under 150,000 clones; around 82% are singletons. The junction had 8 bases not matched to a gene; V was cut back by 7 bases and J by 5 bases. CDR3 length: 14 amino acids. Per the germline V gene, CDR1 is ENHRY and CDR2 is SYGVKD. The receptor's source is a woman aged 55-70 years with acute or convalescent COVID-19. The sequencing input was peripheral blood. The chain carries TRBV10-3 and TRBJ2-5, with TRBD2 matching over 9 bases. CDR3 sequence (DNA): TGTGCCATCACCGATAGCGGGAGCAGGGAGACCCAGTACTTC. Encoded protein: CAITDSGSRETQYF.